One and the same sample provided the 3 T cell receptor beta chains below, sequenced in a study of shared clonotypes between healthy human individuals. The method was immunoSEQ multiplex PCR; TCRdb's version includes in-frame clones alone and lacks a portion of them. The top ten hold around 0.21% of the sample, which has about 800,000 clones, about 96% seen once. CD8 cells classed as naive were CD45RO-negative and positively selected for CCR7, excluding terminally differentiated effector memory CD45RA+ cells. The specimen was naive CD8+ T cells sorted from blood. These receptors all stem from a young man in good health.

V and J are TRBV27 and TRBJ2-1; no clear D. The CDR3 is 15 amino acids. V dropped 6 bases and J dropped 4 bases, with 16 bases sitting between them. Germline lookup yields CDR1 MNHEY and CDR2 SMNVEV (reference sequence). Written as DNA, the CDR3 is TGTGCCAGCAGAAATACGGAGAGCGTGTACAATGAGCAGTTCTTC. Translation gives CASRNTESVYNEQFF.

The chain uses TRBV7-8 and TRBJ2-7, with TRBD1 identical over 9 bases. Germline CDR1 is SGHVS and CDR2 is FQNEAQ. Germline trimming cut 3 bases from V and 3 bases from J; bases unmatched to any gene: 3. CDR3 length: 14 residues. The CDR3 is CASSLGTGSYEQYF. As DNA, the CDR3 is TGTGCCAGCAGCTTGGGGACAGGGAGCTACGAGCAGTACTTC.

The chain employs TRBV7-7 and TRBJ2-1, with TRBD1 matching over 8 bases. This CDR3 has 15 residues. Trimming removed 1 base from V and 7 bases from J; junction bases left unmatched: 6. CDR1 SSHAT and CDR2 FNYEAQ come from the germline V gene (reference sequence). The CDR3 here is CASSLGPTGANEQFF. The DNA of the CDR3 is TGTGCCAGCAGCTTAGGACCGACAGGGGCGAATGAGCAGTTCTTC.